This T cell receptor (beta chain) is drawn from a study of T-cell reconstitution after alpha-beta-depleted transplantation in children. This clonotype was observed a handful of times. As it was prepared, the TCRbeta library received unique molecular identifiers. Using its own MiXCR run on the PCR reads, TCRdb lists one record per CDR3 protein. The sample has roughly 590,000 distinct CDR3 sequences, approximately 17% seen once. Source: PBMCs from the stem cell graft donor, taken from the stem cell graft. The clonotype comes from a human donor who donated a stem cell graft to a child with acute myeloid leukemia.

The CDR3: CATSRDVGGTGYGYTF. Here the CDR3 DNA reads TGTGCCACCAGCAGAGATGTCGGGGGGACCGGCTATGGCTACACCTTC. J is TRBJ1-2 and V is TRBV15; maybe TRBD1 (5 bases). CDR1 is LNHNV and CDR2 is YYDKDF in the germline V gene (reference sequence). The V end lost 0 bases, the J end lost 4 bases, and 15 bases lay between the germline ends. The CDR3 consists of 16 residues.